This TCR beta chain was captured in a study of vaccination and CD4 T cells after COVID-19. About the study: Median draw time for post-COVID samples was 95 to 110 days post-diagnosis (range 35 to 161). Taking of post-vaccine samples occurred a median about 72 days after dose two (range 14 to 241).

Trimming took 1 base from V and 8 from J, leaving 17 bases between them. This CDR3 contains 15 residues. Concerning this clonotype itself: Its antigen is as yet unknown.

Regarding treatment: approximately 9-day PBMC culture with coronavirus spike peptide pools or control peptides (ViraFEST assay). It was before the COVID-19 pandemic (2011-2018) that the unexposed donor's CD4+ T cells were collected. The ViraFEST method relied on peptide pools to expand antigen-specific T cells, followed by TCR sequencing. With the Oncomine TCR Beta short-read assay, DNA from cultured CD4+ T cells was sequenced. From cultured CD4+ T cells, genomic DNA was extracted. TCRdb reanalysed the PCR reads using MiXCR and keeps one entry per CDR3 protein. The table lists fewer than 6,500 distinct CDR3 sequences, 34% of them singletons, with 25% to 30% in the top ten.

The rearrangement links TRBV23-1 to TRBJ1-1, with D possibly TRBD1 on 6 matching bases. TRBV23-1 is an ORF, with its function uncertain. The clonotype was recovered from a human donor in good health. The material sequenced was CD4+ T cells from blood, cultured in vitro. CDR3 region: CASSQFYRGRVEAFF. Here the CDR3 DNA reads TGCGCCAGCAGTCAATTTTACCGGGGGCGGGTGGAAGCTTTCTTT.